The 2 T cell receptor beta chains given below trace back to one sample, sequenced in a study of shared clonotypes between healthy human individuals (TCRdb year 2020). For the CD8 naive samples, CD45RO-negative cells were positively selected for CCR7, yielding a CD45RA+CCR7+ population from which TemRA cells were excluded. The method behind the library was the immunoSEQ multiplex PCR assay. As stored in TCRdb, this immuneACCESS dataset retains in-frame rearrangements with V and J assigned. A fraction of the clones does not appear; measured against another copy, unresolved V genes explain less than half of the discrepancy, and the remainder lacks a known reason. The sample data list about 1,800,000 clones, and just under 95% of these were observed just once. The ten largest clones capture 1% to 1.5% of the sample. Sequenced sample: naive CD8+ T cells sorted from blood. The label giving this sample's cell subset or site can be read as: CD45RA+CCR7+. The receptors stem from a man between 18 and 35 years old in good health.

The rearrangement uses TRBV2 and TRBJ2-4; D may be TRBD2 (5 bases). V lost 7 bases, J lost 6 bases, and 19 bases lay in between. This CDR3 is 15 amino acids long. The germline CDR1 and CDR2 sequences are SNHLY and FYNNEI. Written as DNA, the CDR3 is TGTGCCAGCATGGTCATGGTAGAAGAGGGAAACATTCAGTACTTC. As protein: CASMVMVEEGNIQYF.

Comment on this clone: Other DNA sequences from this sample encode an identical CDR3 as well. The J gene is TRBJ2-7, the V gene TRBV19; TRBD2 agrees at 11 bases. The CDR3 is made up of 13 amino acids. Per germline, CDR1 LNHDA and CDR2 SQIVND (reference sequence). Trimming at V came to 6 bases and at J to 2 bases, leaving 0 bases not matched to a gene. Written as DNA, the CDR3 is TGTGCCAGTAGACTAGCGGGGGCCTACGAGCAGTACTTC. The encoded protein is CASRLAGAYEQYF. The full variable domain, with the rest looked up from reference TRBV19 and TRBJ2-7, is DGGITQSPKYLFRKEGQNVTLSCEQNLNHDAMYWYRQDPGQGLRLIYYSQIVNDFQKGDIAEGYSVSREKKESFPLTVTSAQKNPTAFYLCASRLAGAYEQYFGPGTRLTVT.